This record looks at one T cell receptor (beta chain) sequence and its context. Its antigen is as yet unknown. Reanalyzing the 5' RACE reads, TCRdb keeps one entry per CDR3 protein, without DNA. The table for this sample gives about 190,000 distinct CDR3 sequences. This entry comes from a study of T cells expressing NK-cell markers. Study background: The study drew TCR beta repertoires from sorted CD3+CD56+NKG2C+, CD3+CD56+NKG2C- and CD3+CD56-NKG2C+ T cells. Seven donors tested HCMV-seropositive and one tested seronegative among the eight sequenced.

The germline gives CDR1 SGDLS, CDR2 YYNGEE. The CDR3 contains 14 residues. Broader study findings: What remained unclear was the HCMV specificity of expanded NKG2C+ T cell clones.

The sequencing input was blood T cells: a sorted CD56 or NKG2C T cell subset, CD4+ or CD8+ T cells, or bulk PBMC T cells (not recorded which). The receptor was isolated from a man aged 18 to 69 in good health. The J gene is TRBJ2-1, the V gene TRBV9; TCRdb selects TRBD1, and the lack of DNA leaves this call unchecked. CDR3 sequence reads: CASSDRDRGHEQFF.